This T cell receptor (beta chain) was sequenced in a study of shared clonotypes between healthy human individuals. The CDR3 extends over 16 amino acids. The V segment lost 2 bases and the J segment 4 bases; nucleotides outside the gene matches: 10. Looked up from germline, CDR1 is SGHDN and CDR2 is FVKESK. The study drew all its donors from Caucasian adults living in Nashville, Tennessee. Only in-frame clones appear in the TCRdb table, and some are missing; sequencing was by immunoSEQ multiplex PCR. The sample shows about 2.5 million clones, just under 95% of them seen only once. Sample: naive CD4+ T cells from PBMCs. Subset of the sample: CD45RA+ positively selected. The source is a man aged 18 to 29 in good health. Some clones in this sample may be carry-over from other donors' samples. This chain joins TRBV14 and TRBJ2-5; 7 bases are a match to TRBD1. CDR3 in amino acids: CASSQLTGAIRETQYF. The DNA for the CDR3 is TGTGCCAGCAGCCAACTCACAGGGGCGATAAGAGAGACCCAGTACTTC.